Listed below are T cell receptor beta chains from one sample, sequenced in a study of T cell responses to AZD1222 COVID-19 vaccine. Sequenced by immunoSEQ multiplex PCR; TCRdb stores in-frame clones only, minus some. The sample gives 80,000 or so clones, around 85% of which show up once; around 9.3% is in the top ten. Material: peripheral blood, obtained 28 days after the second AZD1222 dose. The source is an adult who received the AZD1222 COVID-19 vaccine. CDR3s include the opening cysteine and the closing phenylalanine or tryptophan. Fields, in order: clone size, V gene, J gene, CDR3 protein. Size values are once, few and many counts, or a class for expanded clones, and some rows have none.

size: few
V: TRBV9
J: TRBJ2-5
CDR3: CASSVGAGPKETQYF

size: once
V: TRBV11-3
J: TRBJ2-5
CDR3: CASSLYGEETQYF

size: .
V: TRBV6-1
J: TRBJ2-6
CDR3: CASSEGYSSGANVLTF

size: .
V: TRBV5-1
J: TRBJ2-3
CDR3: CASSLVGDTQYF

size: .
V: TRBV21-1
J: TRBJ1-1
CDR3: CASPCHGAFF

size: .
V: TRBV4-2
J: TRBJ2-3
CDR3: CASSQVTGGDRADTQYF

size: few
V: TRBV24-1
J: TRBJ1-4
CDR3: CAKYKQGYNEKLFF

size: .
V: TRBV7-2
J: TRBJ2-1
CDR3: CASSLGSGRGSYNEQFF

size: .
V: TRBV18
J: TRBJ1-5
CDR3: CASSPTDSNQPQHF

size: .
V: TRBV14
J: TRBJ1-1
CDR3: CASSHWTEPNTEAFF

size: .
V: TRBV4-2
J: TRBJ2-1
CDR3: CASSQVWGEQFF

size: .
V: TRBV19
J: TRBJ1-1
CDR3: CASSILAGANTEAFF

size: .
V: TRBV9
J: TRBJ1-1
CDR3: CASSVAGTNTEAFF

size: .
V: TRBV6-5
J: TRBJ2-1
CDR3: CASSQIGGTYNEQFF

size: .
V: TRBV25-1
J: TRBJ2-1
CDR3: CASTGHSTEQFF

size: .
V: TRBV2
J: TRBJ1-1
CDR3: CASSEATVNTEAFF

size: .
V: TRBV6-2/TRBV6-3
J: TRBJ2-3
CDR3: CASSSLGLAGEDTQYF

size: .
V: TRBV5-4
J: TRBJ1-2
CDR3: CASSLGAGLANYGYTF

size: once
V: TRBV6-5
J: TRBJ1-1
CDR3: CASGANRNTEAFF

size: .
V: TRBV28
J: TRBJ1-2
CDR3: CASSVLGGARTVGYTF